The 23 T cell receptor beta chains below were found in one sample sequenced in a study of T-cell memory formation after mild COVID-19. TCRdb re-analysed the 5' RACE reads in MiXCR, keeping a single row per CDR3 protein. The table shows roughly 150,000 distinct CDR3 sequences, with about 14% occurring only once. The specimen sequenced was PBMCs or a T cell subset sorted from them (not recorded which). The receptors were gathered from an adult woman who had mild COVID-19 (a few samples of this study predate the infection). Cell type and time point are not known.

V usage is TRBV7-3 and J usage is TRBJ1-1; 10 bases map to TRBD1. The CDR3 contains 14 residues. The ends lost 2 bases at V and 6 bases at J; junction bases unmatched: 3. Germline CDR1 and CDR2: SGHTA and FQGTGA. The CDR3 loop is CASSLGTGVSEAFF. In nucleotides, the CDR3 is TGTGCCAGCAGCTTAGGGACAGGGGTATCTGAAGCTTTCTTT.

This clonotype has only a few counts. The CDR3 region is CASSKGGSSVNEQFF. DNA of the CDR3: TGCGCCAGCAGCAAGGGTGGTAGTAGTGTCAATGAGCAGTTCTTC. This chain joins TRBV4-3 and TRBJ2-1; D unresolved. V was pared by 5 bases and J by 6 bases, with 17 bases between. The CDR3 extends over 15 amino acids. Per germline, CDR1 LGHNA and CDR2 YSLEER.

In its sample, this clonotype was seen a few times. The genes are TRBV12-3 or TRBV12-4 and TRBJ2-7; 10 bases are shared with TRBD1. This CDR3 spans 16 amino acids. The trim removed 2 bases at V and 2 bases at J, leaving 6 bases unmatched. CDR3 residues: CASSLTGQGFPYEQYF. CDR3 DNA sequence: TGTGCCAGCAGTTTAACGGGACAGGGGTTTCCCTACGAGCAGTACTTC.

The chain couples TRBV7-9 to TRBJ1-3, with TRBD1 as a possible D gene (5 bases). The CDR3 is 17 residues long. CDR1 SEHNR and CDR2 FQNEAQ come from the germline V gene (reference sequence). V lost 2 bases to trimming and J lost 4 bases, with 18 bases between them. In DNA, the CDR3 is TGTGCCAGCAGCTTATTGAGGGGATCAATGTCAGGAAACACCATATATTTT. Protein product: CASSLLRGSMSGNTIYF.

J is TRBJ1-1 and V is TRBV7-3; D gene ambiguous. The CDR3 extends over 14 amino acids. CDR1 is SGHTA, CDR2 FQGTGA, per germline. V lost 3 bases, J lost 2 bases, and 10 bases lay in between. The CDR3 protein is CASSFTPSNTEAFF. The CDR3 region has the DNA TGTGCCAGCAGCTTCACCCCATCAAACACTGAAGCTTTCTTT.

This clonotype appeared a few times. The chain employs TRBV6-6 and TRBJ2-7; D is possibly TRBD2 (7 bases). Trimming removed 5 bases from V and 5 bases from J, with 16 bases in between. This CDR3 is built from 14 residues. CDR1 and CDR2 (germline): MNHNY, SVGAGI (reference sequence). DNA for the CDR3: TGTGCCAGCAGTACCCCCGGGGGGCGGGACGAGCAGTACTTC. Protein: CASSTPGGRDEQYF.

This clonotype was counted between two and nine times. The chain is built from TRBV7-8 and TRBJ1-6; D not resolved. Germline loops: CDR1 SGHVS, CDR2 FQNEAQ. Trimming stripped 2 bases from V and 0 bases from J, with 8 bases between. There are 16 residues in the CDR3. CDR3 in amino acids: CASSLYSSSYNSPLHF. CDR3 nucleotides: TGTGCCAGCAGCTTATATTCGAGCTCCTATAATTCACCCCTCCACTTT.

This clonotype was observed a handful of times. The chain carries TRBV7-2 and TRBJ2-1; D is possibly TRBD1 or TRBD2 (5 bases each). This CDR3 is 15 amino acids long. The germline V gene encodes CDR1 SGHTA and CDR2 FQGNSA. V was pared by 6 bases and J by 3 bases, with 15 bases between. In DNA form, the CDR3 reads TGTGCCAGCAGACGATCGGGACGGAGCTACAATGAGCAGTTCTTC. Its translation: CASRRSGRSYNEQFF. The full variable domain, its missing parts supplied by reference TRBV7-2 and TRBJ2-1, is GAGVSQSPSNKVTEKGKDVELRCDPISGHTALYWYRQSLGQGLEFLIYFQGNSAPDKSGLPSDRFSAERTGGSVSTLTIQRTQQEDSAVYLCASRRSGRSYNEQFFGPGTRLTVL.

The V gene is TRBV7-6, the J gene TRBJ2-3; the match to TRBD2 covers 13 bases. Germline V gene data show CDR1 as SGHVS and CDR2 as FNYEAQ. CDR3 length equals 17 residues. V dropped 4 bases and J dropped 2; count of bases not matched to a gene: 6. CDR3 residues: CASSYGGLAGATDTQYF. In nucleotides, the CDR3 is TGTGCCAGCAGCTACGGTGGACTAGCGGGAGCCACAGATACGCAGTATTTT.

V gene TRBV28 combines with J gene TRBJ2-1; D unclear. The V end was cut by 7 bases, the J end by 6 bases, with 10 bases between. CDR1 and CDR2 (germline): MDHEN, SYDVKM. The CDR3 sequence is 12 residues long. In DNA form, the CDR3 reads TGTGCCAGCACCGCTTCCGGCAATGAGCAGTTCTTC. Translated, it gives CASTASGNEQFF.

This clonotype has more than one count but fewer than ten. The chain recombines TRBV7-3 with TRBJ2-7, with D maybe TRBD2 (5 bases). The V gene's germline CDR1 is SGHTA and CDR2 FQGTGA. The CDR3 runs 14 residues. The V end lost 2 bases, the J end lost 0 bases, and 8 bases lay between the germline ends. CDR3 amino acids: CASSLGLRSYEQYF. CDR3 nucleotides: TGTGCCAGCAGCTTAGGACTGCGCTCCTACGAGCAGTACTTC.

This clonotype was seen more than once but under ten times. The V call is TRBV12-3 or TRBV12-4, the J call TRBJ2-7; D is perhaps TRBD1 or TRBD2 (5 bases each). Trimming took off 4 bases at V and 3 bases at J, with 16 bases between the two ends. The CDR3 covers 15 residues. The CDR3 loop is CASSSPGTEGYEQYF. CDR3 DNA: TGTGCCAGCAGTTCCCCGGGGACCGAGGGCTACGAGCAGTACTTC.

This clonotype was seen more than once but under ten times. This chain uses TRBV29-1 with TRBJ2-1, with D perhaps TRBD1 (5 bases). Germline CDR1 reads SQVTM; CDR2 reads ANQGSEA. V was trimmed by 2 bases and J by 2 bases, leaving 13 bases between them. The CDR3 sequence is 15 residues long. The CDR3 DNA follows: TGCAGCGTTGAAAACAGGCAAGATGCCTACAATGAGCAGTTCTTC. Encoded protein: CSVENRQDAYNEQFF.

This clonotype has only a few counts. V and J are TRBV7-2 and TRBJ2-5; 8 bases are shared with TRBD1. The CDR3 sequence is 15 residues long. Germline CDR1 and CDR2: SGHTA and FQGNSA. The junction had 10 bases not matched to a gene; V was cut back by 5 bases and J by 5 bases. The CDR3 reads CASSPWTGPKETQYF. CDR3 DNA sequence: TGTGCCAGCAGCCCGTGGACAGGGCCGAAGGAGACCCAGTACTTC.

This clonotype was counted once. The chain has TRBV29-1 and TRBJ2-7, with D possibly matching TRBD2 (6 bases). CDR1 SQVTM and CDR2 ANQGSEA come from the germline V gene. V lost 7 bases and J lost 3, with 19 bases in between. CDR3 size: 14 residues. The CDR3 is CSGCPGVSVYEQYF. The CDR3 region has the DNA TGCAGCGGCTGTCCGGGGGTCTCCGTCTACGAGCAGTACTTC.

The chain has TRBV18 and TRBJ1-6; no definite D call. CDR1 is KGHSH and CDR2 is LQKENI in the germline V gene. The length of the CDR3 is 13 residues. V lost 4 bases, J lost 4 bases, and 5 bases lay in between. CDR3 loop: CASSREYNSPLHF. For the CDR3, the DNA is TGTGCCAGCTCACGGGAATATAATTCACCCCTCCACTTT.

This sequence joins TRBV25-1 and TRBJ2-1, with TRBD2 as a possible D gene (5 bases). Per the germline V gene, CDR1 is MGHDK and CDR2 is SYGVNS. The CDR3 has 15 residues. Trimming removed 5 bases from V and 8 bases from J, with 19 bases in between. The CDR3 bases are TGTGCCAGCAGTACAACTCGACTACGACCAGATGAGCAGTTCTTC. Translating it yields CASSTTRLRPDEQFF.

V gene TRBV20-1 combines with J gene TRBJ1-2; the D is unclear. Germline CDR1 is DFQATT and CDR2 is SNEGSKA (reference sequence). CDR3 length equals 16 residues. V lost 6 bases, J lost 2 bases, and 22 bases lay in between. The chain's CDR3 is CSAQVPNRGANYGYTF. The CDR3 nucleotides read TGCAGTGCCCAAGTCCCCAACCGTGGCGCCAACTATGGCTACACCTTC.

This sequence joins TRBV7-9 and TRBJ2-5; D unresolved. The germline V and J ends were trimmed by 1 base and 7 bases, with 10 bases remaining between them. Germline CDR1 SEHNR, CDR2 FQNEAQ (reference sequence). This CDR3 has 13 amino acids. DNA of the CDR3: TGTGCCAGCAGCTTAGAGGCCAGGTCGACCCAGTACTTC. Translated: CASSLEARSTQYF.

A few counts support this clonotype. The chain combines TRBV20-1 with TRBJ1-1; 7 positions match TRBD1. After removal of 0 bases from V and 3 bases from J, the junction contained 10 bases not matched to a gene. Germline CDR1 DFQATT, CDR2 SNEGSKA (reference sequence). The CDR3 loop spans 16 amino acids. The CDR3 region is CSARDLLTGYDTEAFF. In nucleotides, the CDR3 is TGCAGTGCTAGAGATCTCCTGACAGGGTACGACACTGAAGCTTTCTTT.

This chain uses TRBV30 with TRBJ2-5; 10 bases agree with TRBD2. This CDR3 is 13 amino acids long. The germline CDR1 and CDR2 sequences are GTSNPN and SVGIG (reference sequence). Trimming removed 3 bases from V and 13 bases from J; junction bases left unmatched: 11. The CDR3 loop is CAWRTTSGRPVYF. The CDR3 DNA reads TGTGCCTGGAGGACGACTAGCGGGCGCCCAGTGTACTTC.

This chain uses TRBV29-1 with TRBJ1-2; D might be TRBD1 (5 bases). The germline V and J ends were trimmed by 3 bases and 6 bases, with 11 bases remaining between them. Germline V gene lookup returns CDR1 SQVTM and CDR2 ANQGSEA. This CDR3 contains 12 residues. Written as DNA, the CDR3 is TGCAGCGTTGAGAGAGGGGAGGATGGCTACACCTTC. It is translated as CSVERGEDGYTF.

Ten or more counts support this clonotype. The chain links TRBV13 to TRBJ2-6; D is ambiguous. V was pared by 5 bases and J by 4 bases, with 9 bases between. The length of the CDR3 is 14 residues. CDR1 and CDR2 (germline): PRHDT, FYEKMQ (reference sequence). CDR3 region: CASSTISGANVLTF. Here the CDR3 DNA reads TGTGCCAGCAGCACGATTTCCGGGGCCAACGTCCTGACTTTC.